This T cell receptor (beta chain) was captured by sequencing in a study of regulatory T cells in long-lasting Graves disease. Germline lookup yields CDR1 SGHAT and CDR2 FQNNGV. CDR3 size: 15 residues. Trimming removed 3 bases from V and 3 bases from J, with 11 bases in between. This clonotype has ten or more counts. Time point described: newly diagnosed GD, antithyroid drugs for less than 3 months. PBMCs were the source of the RNA used for TCR sequencing. Graves' disease diagnoses used American Thyroid Association guidelines. Investigators prepared the TCR beta libraries by applying iRepertoire HTBI primers and Arm-PCR of CDR3 regions. One entry per CDR3 protein results from TCRdb running MiXCR on the multiplex PCR reads. The repertoire holds 550,000 or so distinct CDR3 sequences, approximately 12% seen once, with around 9.3% in the top ten. This sample also appeared in a second study, on T cells in Graves' hyperthyroidism and ophthalmopathy.

The sequence derives from a woman in her 30s with Graves disease. The genes are TRBV11-2 and TRBJ2-2, with unresolved D. Sequences were derived from peripheral blood mononuclear cells (PBMCs), sampled at new diagnosis, from a patient treated with antithyroid drugs. The CDR3: CASSFHDTYTGELFF. CDR3 bases: TGTGCCAGCAGCTTTCATGACACCTACACCGGGGAGCTGTTTTTT.